This entry is about one TCR beta chain. The sample contains more than one DNA sequence encoding this CDR3. These data are taken from a study of blood T cell repertoires in COVID-19. For the study at large: COVID-19 samples collected from the United States, Italy and Spain covered acute and convalescent phases. In each case, the material was cDNA or gDNA derived from T cells, B-cell-depleted T cells, or PBMCs.

The CDR3 is made up of 13 amino acids. V gave up 2 bases and J gave up 8 bases, with 9 bases separating them. From germline, CDR1 is SGHTA and CDR2 FQGNSA. Per the original data handling: Estimation of nucleated cell counts was performed using reference gene primer amplification. Profiling relied on immunoSEQ multiplex PCR, and the TCRdb table lists in-frame clones only, not all of them. V and J calls and clone size come straight from that table; D and trimming were deduced from the DNA. In the table there are approximately 320,000 clones, 65% to 90% of which are singletons. Material: peripheral blood. The chain combines TRBV7-2 with TRBJ1-4, with D maybe TRBD1 (6 bases). The sequence came from a human donor in a cohort sampled during active COVID-19. The chain's CDR3 is CASSLRGGEKLFF. As DNA, the CDR3 is TGTGCCAGCAGCTTAAGGGGGGGGGAAAAACTGTTTTTT.